A single sample gave rise to the 18 T cell receptor beta chains below, sequenced in a study of blood T cells in healthy people across ages. Using a J-beta primer mix together with a sample-barcoded 5' primer, a second PCR was run for roughly 6 to 12 cycles. TCRdb re-called the 5' RACE reads with MiXCR, one entry per CDR3 protein. The sample lists more than 500,000 distinct CDR3 sequences, about 27% occurring once. These data were also filed under a second study, of T cells of mothers and their children.

Sequenced material: blood. All receptors derive from a boy younger than 10 in good health.

The chain combines TRBV20-1 with TRBJ2-1; 10 nucleotides line up with TRBD2. J was trimmed by 1 base and V by 7 bases; bases with no gene match: 10. Germline values: CDR1 DFQATT, CDR2 SNEGSKA (reference sequence). The CDR3 has 16 residues. CDR3 sequence: CSGLAGVLGSYNEQFF. Written as DNA, the CDR3 is TGCAGTGGCCTAGCGGGAGTTCTCGGGTCCTACAATGAGCAGTTCTTC.

The V gene is TRBV5-1, the J gene TRBJ1-1, with D possibly matching TRBD1 (5 bases). With 0 bases removed from V and 4 bases from J, the gap between germline ends came to 16 bases. The CDR3 is 16 residues long. From germline, CDR1 is SGHRS and CDR2 YFSETQ. CDR3 sequence: CASSLAQGRVRTEAFF. The CDR3 nucleotides are TGCGCCAGCAGCTTGGCCCAGGGAAGGGTTCGCACTGAAGCTTTCTTT.

The chain joins TRBV20-1 to TRBJ1-4; tentative D call: TRBD1 (5 bases). The CDR3 runs to 15 residues. CDR1 DFQATT and CDR2 SNEGSKA come from the germline V gene (reference sequence). The germline V and J ends were trimmed by 0 bases and 8 bases, with 16 bases remaining between them. The CDR3 region has the DNA TGCAGTGCTAGAGATCTCGGCAGGGAGGGAGAAAAACTGTTTTTT. It specifies CSARDLGREGEKLFF.

This clonotype has only a few counts. This rearrangement joins TRBV20-1 to TRBJ1-1; TRBD1 agrees at 7 bases. The CDR3 contains 16 residues. The V and J ends lost 0 bases and 6 bases, in that order; junction bases with no gene match: 13. Germline V lookup: CDR1 DFQATT, CDR2 SNEGSKA (reference sequence). The CDR3 here is CSARDGGRGGDSEAFF. CDR3 nucleotide sequence: TGCAGTGCTAGAGACGGGGGTAGAGGGGGCGATTCTGAAGCTTTCTTT.

This clonotype was recorded a few times. The rearrangement links TRBV27 to TRBJ2-3; no firm D call. Trimming stripped 2 bases from V and 9 bases from J, with 12 bases between. The CDR3 contains 13 residues. Looked up from germline, CDR1 is MNHEY and CDR2 is SMNVEV (reference sequence). CDR3 nucleotides: TGTGCCAGCAGTTTAGTGACAAAAGGAACGCAGTATTTT. Translated: CASSLVTKGTQYF.

The chain combines TRBV12-3 or TRBV12-4 with TRBJ2-3; TRBD2 agrees at 8 bases. Unmatched junction bases numbered 6, after V lost 2 bases and J lost 2 bases. This CDR3 has 16 amino acids. The CDR3 protein is CASSLWRGDLTDTQYF. The CDR3 DNA sequence: TGTGCCAGCAGTTTATGGCGGGGGGACCTCACAGATACGCAGTATTTT.

This chain uses TRBV5-1 with TRBJ2-5, with 8 bases aligning to TRBD1. There are 14 residues in the CDR3. CDR1 and CDR2 from the germline V gene are SGHRS and YFSETQ. Unmatched junction bases numbered 4, after V lost 1 base and J lost 5 bases. CDR3 protein: CASSLTGGTETQYF. In DNA form, the CDR3 reads TGCGCCAGCAGCTTGACAGGGGGGACGGAGACCCAGTACTTC.

The chain carries TRBV19 and TRBJ2-5, with TRBD2 matching 13 bases. In germline, CDR1 is LNHDA, CDR2 SQIVND (reference sequence). CDR3 length: 15 residues. Trimming cost V 7 bases and J 5 bases; bases outside gene matches: 7. The CDR3 DNA sequence: TGTGCCAGTAAATCCGGGACTAGCGGGAAGGAGACCCAGTACTTC. It translates to CASKSGTSGKETQYF.

DNA for the CDR3: TGCAGCGTACGGCAGGACAGGGGAATTCAGTACTTC. Its protein product is CSVRQDRGIQYF. V is TRBV29-1 and J is TRBJ2-4; 9 nucleotides line up with TRBD1. V shed 6 bases, J shed 10 bases, and the junction held 7 bases outside the gene matches. This CDR3 comprises 12 residues. The germline V gene encodes CDR1 SQVTM and CDR2 ANQGSEA.

V usage is TRBV24-1 and J usage is TRBJ2-5; 8 nucleotides agree with TRBD1. CDR3 size: 15 residues. CDR1 is KGHDR, CDR2 SFDVKD, per germline. Trimming cost V 3 bases and J 3 bases; bases outside gene matches: 5. The CDR3 loop is CATSDPGQAEETQYF. The CDR3 DNA is TGTGCCACCAGTGATCCGGGACAGGCGGAAGAGACCCAGTACTTC.

The rearrangement links TRBV7-3 to TRBJ1-2, with TRBD1 matching 8 bases. Germline loops: CDR1 SGHTA, CDR2 FQGTGA. The CDR3 is made up of 18 amino acids. J gave up 11 bases and V 5 bases, and 25 bases lay outside the gene matches. The CDR3 DNA follows: TGTGCCAGCAGCCCCTCCCGAGGGGCAGGGGGCGTATATGTGGGGTACACCTTC. Encoded protein: CASSPSRGAGGVYVGYTF.

This chain joins TRBV6-5 and TRBJ1-1; D is uncertain. The CDR3 is made up of 14 amino acids. Trimming took off 0 bases at V and 1 base at J, with 6 bases between the two ends. CDR1 and CDR2 (germline): MNHEY, SVGAGI. The chain's CDR3 is CASSYSIANTEAFF. DNA for the CDR3: TGTGCCAGCAGTTACTCGATAGCGAACACTGAAGCTTTCTTT.

This clonotype was seen only a few times. The J gene is TRBJ1-2, the V gene TRBV7-9, with a weak D call TRBD1 (5 bases). CDR1 is SEHNR and CDR2 is FQNEAQ in the germline V gene (reference sequence). The CDR3 sequence is 16 residues long. The V end was cut by 6 bases, the J end by 1 base, with 18 bases between. CDR3 loop: CASSELGQSLNYGYTF. Written as DNA, the CDR3 is TGTGCCAGCAGTGAACTGGGGCAGAGCCTTAACTATGGCTACACCTTC.

This clonotype was detected a few times. The chain combines TRBV13 with TRBJ2-5; D may be TRBD1 or TRBD2 (7 bases each). The DNA end is more similar to TRBJ2-7, so the J call may be wrong. CDR1 and CDR2 (germline): PRHDT, FYEKMQ (reference sequence). The CDR3 extends over 14 amino acids. CDR3 in amino acids: CASSGSTGRDEQYF. CDR3 nucleotides: TGTGCCAGCAGCGGATCGACAGGGAGGGACGAGCAGTACTTC.

In this sample, this clonotype turned up a few times. V is TRBV7-9 and J is TRBJ1-2; D is possibly TRBD1 (5 bases). V gave up 5 bases and J gave up 8 bases, with 21 bases separating them. The CDR3 sequence is 15 residues long. The germline V gene encodes CDR1 SEHNR and CDR2 FQNEAQ (reference sequence). The CDR3 reads CASSHPGTRSTGYTF. CDR3 nucleotide sequence: TGTGCCAGCAGCCACCCCGGGACGAGGAGCACGGGCTACACCTTC.

The chain employs TRBV4-1 and TRBJ2-3, with D maybe TRBD1 (5 bases). Germline V lookup: CDR1 MGHRA, CDR2 YSYEKL. This CDR3 has 17 residues. Trimming shortened V by 1 base and J by 0 bases, and 14 bases separated the two germline ends. CDR3 nucleotides: TGCGCCAGCAGCCAAGGCTTTGGGGCAGCGAGCACAGATACGCAGTATTTT. Its protein product is CASSQGFGAASTDTQYF.

This clonotype was picked up a small number of times. The J gene is TRBJ2-1, the V gene TRBV3-1, with D tentatively TRBD1 or TRBD2 (5 bases each). Trimming stripped 4 bases from V and 9 bases from J, with 10 bases between. This CDR3 region has 12 residues. Germline CDR1 is LGHDT and CDR2 is YNNKEL (reference sequence). The CDR3 DNA follows: TGTGCCAGCAGCCCTTCAGGGACTGAGCAGTTCTTC. Translated: CASSPSGTEQFF.

The chain couples TRBV6-5 to TRBJ1-2; 8 nucleotides align to TRBD1. CDR3 size: 15 residues. The germline V gene has CDR1 MNHEY and CDR2 SVGAGI. V lost 0 bases, J lost 4 bases, and 4 bases stayed unmatched. The CDR3 spells CASSYSGQGVYGYTF. For the CDR3, the DNA is TGTGCCAGCAGTTACTCTGGACAGGGAGTCTATGGCTACACCTTC.